Each of the 24 T cell receptor beta chains below was sequenced from the same sample in a study of T cell repertoires in cytomegalovirus infection. Antigens for these TCRs are unknown. TCRdb re-called the reads through MiXCR, storing one row per CDR3 protein. The sample carries hundreds of thousands of distinct CDR3 sequences, 30% to 35% recorded once. This specimen was cultured PBMCs, taken from culture after CMV antigen stimulation. These receptors came from a human donor in good health (CMV status not recorded). Some clones in this sample may be carry-over from other donors' samples.

This CDR3 is CASSRDRTSGSYEQYF. The CDR3, as DNA: TGTGCCAGCAGCCGTGACCGTACTAGCGGGTCGTACGAGCAGTACTTC. The J gene is TRBJ2-7, the V gene TRBV12-3 or TRBV12-4; TRBD2 matches 9 bases. There are 16 residues in the CDR3. The ends lost 6 bases at V and 4 bases at J; junction bases unmatched: 13.

The chain couples TRBV7-9 to TRBJ2-4; 10 nucleotides align to TRBD2. J was trimmed by 6 bases and V by 3 bases; bases with no gene match: 14. Germline CDR1 SEHNR, CDR2 FQNEAQ (reference sequence). This CDR3 has 18 residues. For the CDR3, the DNA is TGTGCCAGCAGCTTCACTAGCGGGAAGGGGGTCCGGGGAAACATTCAGTACTTC. Protein product: CASSFTSGKGVRGNIQYF.

The V gene is TRBV6-5, the J gene TRBJ1-2; 11 bases align to TRBD1. V lost 6 bases, J lost 9 bases, and 6 bases stayed unmatched. CDR1 is MNHEY and CDR2 is SVGAGI in the germline V gene. The CDR3 loop spans 13 amino acids. The DNA of the CDR3 is TGTGCCAGCAGGGGGACAGGGGGTTTTCGCTACACCTTC. It translates to CASRGTGGFRYTF.

The V call is TRBV4-1, the J call TRBJ1-2; perhaps TRBD1 as D (5 bases). Per the germline V gene, CDR1 is MGHRA and CDR2 is YSYEKL. Trimming pared 1 base from V and 3 bases from J, leaving 15 bases between. This CDR3 has 16 residues. The CDR3 reads CASSQAEGTRYYGYTF. The CDR3 DNA reads TGCGCCAGCAGCCAAGCCGAAGGGACGAGGTACTATGGCTACACCTTC.

This clonotype was observed many times. The V gene is TRBV7-2, the J gene TRBJ1-5, with 8 bases identical to TRBD1. Trimming cost V 2 bases and J 1 base; bases outside gene matches: 1. CDR3 size: 15 residues. Germline V CDR1 and CDR2: SGHTA, FQGNSA. DNA of the CDR3: TGTGCCAGCAGCTTATACAGGGGGAGCAATCAGCCCCAGCATTTT. It yields the protein CASSLYRGSNQPQHF. The full variable domain, in which reference TRBV7-2 and TRBJ1-5 provide the parts outside the CDR3, is GAGVSQSPSNKVTEKGKDVELRCDPISGHTALYWYRQSLGQGLEFLIYFQGNSAPDKSGLPSDRFSAERTGGSVSTLTIQRTQQEDSAVYLCASSLYRGSNQPQHFGDGTRLSIL.

This clonotype came up a few times. The chain recombines TRBV6-2 or TRBV6-3 with TRBJ2-3; D might be TRBD1 (5 bases). There are 15 residues in the CDR3. Trimming took off 9 bases at V and 4 bases at J, with 20 bases between the two ends. Germline CDR1 MNHEY, CDR2 SVGEGT. The CDR3 loop reads CASNPAGLGADTQYF. CDR3 coding DNA: TGTGCCAGTAATCCAGCAGGGCTTGGGGCAGATACGCAGTATTTT.

This clonotype has just a few counts. The V and J genes are TRBV7-2 and TRBJ1-5; D is unresolved. The CDR3 sequence is 15 residues long. V lost 1 base and J 0 bases, leaving 7 bases between the germline ends. The germline gives CDR1 SGHTA, CDR2 FQGNSA. The CDR3 nucleotides read TGTGCCAGCAGCTTAGTGGATAATAGCAATCAGCCCCAGCATTTT. Its protein is CASSLVDNSNQPQHF.

This clonotype appeared a few times. The rearrangement uses TRBV6-6 and TRBJ2-4; D remains unclear. V lost 7 bases and J lost 0, with 7 bases in between. The CDR3 is 13 amino acids. Germline CDR1 and CDR2: MNHNY and SVGAGI (reference sequence). CDR3 nucleotide sequence: TGTGCCAGCACGTGGATAGCCAAAAACATTCAGTACTTC. This gives the protein CASTWIAKNIQYF.

Only one count was recorded for this clonotype. The chain combines TRBV10-3 with TRBJ2-2; a weak D match, TRBD2 (6 bases). CDR1 and CDR2 from the germline V gene are ENHRY and SYGVKD. The CDR3 runs to 17 residues. V was trimmed by 3 bases and J by 5 bases, leaving 19 bases between them. The CDR3 DNA reads as TGTGCCATCAGTGAATCTCGGGACTCCCTAAATACCGGGGAGCTGTTTTTT. Its translation: CAISESRDSLNTGELFF.

The chain uses TRBV12-3 or TRBV12-4 and TRBJ2-3; D possibly corresponds to TRBD2 (5 bases). Trimming removed 3 bases at V and 6 bases at J, with 13 bases between. The CDR3 runs to 14 residues. The CDR3 sequence is CASSFRSSGDTQYF. The CDR3 nucleotides are TGTGCCAGCAGTTTCCGTTCTTCGGGGGATACGCAGTATTTT.

CDR3 nucleotides: TGCAGCGCGACGGACAATGAGCAGTTCTTC. Its translation is CSATDNEQFF. The V and J genes are TRBV20-1 and TRBJ2-1, with D unresolved. Per germline, CDR1 DFQATT and CDR2 SNEGSKA (reference sequence). The CDR3 totals 10 residues.

The V and J genes are TRBV6-9 and TRBJ1-4; unclear D gene. Germline V gives CDR1 MNHGY, CDR2 SVAAGI. Trimming removed 2 bases at V and 2 bases at J, with 9 bases between. The CDR3 has 15 amino acids. The chain's CDR3 is CASSYPTTTNEKLFF. CDR3 DNA: TGTGCCAGCAGTTATCCGACCACTACTAATGAAAAACTGTTTTTT.

This rearrangement joins TRBV19 to TRBJ1-5; 8 bases line up with TRBD1. The ends lost 4 bases at V and 3 bases at J; junction bases unmatched: 5. The CDR3 loop spans 15 amino acids. Germline-derived CDR1 and CDR2 are LNHDA and SQIVND (reference sequence). The CDR3 nucleotides read TGTGCCAGTAGTAGCAAGGACAGGGCCAATCAGCCCCAGCATTTT. Translated: CASSSKDRANQPQHF. The full variable domain, with the rest looked up from reference TRBV19 and TRBJ1-5, is DGGITQSPKYLFRKEGQNVTLSCEQNLNHDAMYWYRQDPGQGLRLIYYSQIVNDFQKGDIAEGYSVSREKKESFPLTVTSAQKNPTAFYLCASSSKDRANQPQHFGDGTRLSIL.

This chain uses TRBV19 with TRBJ1-1; D unresolved. Trimming took off 5 bases at V and 4 bases at J, with 17 bases between the two ends. The CDR3 contains 15 residues. CDR1 is LNHDA and CDR2 is SQIVND in the germline V gene (reference sequence). For the CDR3, the DNA is TGTGCCAGTAGTTCCCGGGGAGGGTATGTCACTGAAGCTTTCTTT. Protein product: CASSSRGGYVTEAFF.

The J gene is TRBJ2-3, the V gene TRBV6-2 or TRBV6-3; 9 bases fit TRBD2. The CDR3 is 14 residues long. Germline V CDR1 and CDR2: MNHEY, SVGEGT. V shed 1 base and J 8 bases; nucleotides not matched to a gene: 4. The CDR3 DNA is TGTGCCAGCAGTTACTTGAGCGGGGGGTCTACGCAGTATTTT. Translation gives CASSYLSGGSTQYF.

The V gene is TRBV6-1, the J gene TRBJ1-3; 10 bases agree with TRBD1. V trimming: 7 bases; J trimming: 4 bases; junction bases outside the gene matches: 13. This CDR3 is built from 17 residues. The germline gives CDR1 MNHNS, CDR2 SASEGT. The CDR3: CASTIRGTGAGGNTIYF. CDR3 coding DNA: TGTGCCAGCACCATTCGGGGGACAGGGGCTGGCGGAAACACCATATATTTT.

This clonotype was seen only a few times. The chain combines TRBV7-9 with TRBJ2-5; 11 bases align to TRBD1. With V trimmed by 4 bases and J by 2 bases, 6 bases remained unmatched. CDR1 is SEHNR and CDR2 is FQNEAQ in the germline V gene (reference sequence). The length of the CDR3 is 16 residues. Here the CDR3 DNA reads TGTGCCAGCAGCTCAGGGACAGGGGGACGGCAAGAGACCCAGTACTTC. Amino acids: CASSSGTGGRQETQYF.

The rearrangement uses TRBV27 and TRBJ1-2, with 7 positions matching TRBD1. The germline V gene has CDR1 MNHEY and CDR2 SMNVEV (reference sequence). V gave up 5 bases and J gave up 7 bases; unmatched junction bases: 10. The CDR3 consists of 14 residues. CDR3: CASSPIDRAPGYTF. The CDR3 DNA is TGTGCCAGCAGTCCAATCGACAGGGCCCCTGGCTACACCTTC.

The sample holds many counts of this clonotype. V gene TRBV7-2 combines with J gene TRBJ2-3, with unresolved D. Trimming stripped 3 bases from V and 6 bases from J, with 16 bases between. Germline V gives CDR1 SGHTA, CDR2 FQGNSA. The CDR3 has 15 amino acids. Written as DNA, the CDR3 is TGTGCCAGCAGCTTCGCAGGTCCTCCTATGGATACGCAGTATTTT. Amino acid sequence: CASSFAGPPMDTQYF.

This clonotype has a count of ten or more. This chain uses TRBV7-2 with TRBJ1-6; 7 bases line up with TRBD1. CDR1 and CDR2 from the germline V gene are SGHTA and FQGNSA. CDR3 length: 15 residues. The trim removed 5 bases at V and 7 bases at J, leaving 8 bases unmatched. CDR3 bases: TGTGCCAGCAGCCCTTTGACAGGGCAAAATTCACCCCTCCACTTT. This codes for CASSPLTGQNSPLHF. Full variable domain (remainder filled in from reference TRBV7-2 and TRBJ1-6): GAGVSQSPSNKVTEKGKDVELRCDPISGHTALYWYRQSLGQGLEFLIYFQGNSAPDKSGLPSDRFSAERTGGSVSTLTIQRTQQEDSAVYLCASSPLTGQNSPLHFGNGTRLTVT.

This clonotype was seen a few times. V usage is TRBV7-2 and J usage is TRBJ2-1; 11 bases agree with TRBD2. Germline V gene data show CDR1 as SGHTA and CDR2 as FQGNSA. There are 14 residues in the CDR3. With V trimmed by 10 bases and J by 6 bases, 8 bases remained unmatched. CDR3 protein: CATSTGLAGNEQFF. The DNA of the CDR3 is TGTGCCACATCCACCGGACTAGCGGGCAATGAGCAGTTCTTC.

The CDR3 DNA reads TGTGCTAGTGGTTTGGTACGAGGGGACCGCTACAATGAGCAGTTCTTC. Its translation: CASGLVRGDRYNEQFF. The chain carries TRBV12-5 and TRBJ2-1, with D possibly being TRBD1 or TRBD2 (5 bases each). CDR3 length: 16 amino acids. Germline V gene lookup returns CDR1 LGHNT and CDR2 FRNRAP. V lost 0 bases to trimming and J lost 3 bases, with 12 bases between them.

This clonotype appeared a few times. CDR3 sequence: CASSLVGGGNYEQYF. The CDR3, as DNA: TGTGCCAGCAGCTTAGTGGGCGGGGGCAACTACGAGCAGTACTTC. The rearrangement joins TRBV7-8 to TRBJ2-7; D is possibly TRBD2 (7 bases). Trimming shortened V by 1 base and J by 3 bases, and 13 bases separated the two germline ends. Germline CDR1 and CDR2: SGHVS and FQNEAQ. CDR3 length: 15 amino acids.

The rearrangement joins TRBV6-4 to TRBJ2-3, with D perhaps TRBD2 (6 bases). Germline lookup yields CDR1 MRHNA and CDR2 SNTAGT. The CDR3 runs to 14 residues. V gave up 3 bases and J gave up 6 bases, with 13 bases separating them. CDR3 DNA sequence: TGTGCCAGCAGTGAGACTAGTAGAGGTGATACGCAGTATTTT. Encoded protein: CASSETSRGDTQYF.